Below, 18 T cell receptor beta chains from the same sample are listed, as sequenced in a study of cytomegalovirus exposure and HLA in healthy donors. The data were produced by immunoSEQ multiplex PCR, yet TCRdb's version contains in-frame clones alone and is incomplete. Among 110,000 or so clones listed, 70% to 90% were seen once. Sequenced: PBMCs. All receptors derive from a woman in her twenties or thirties in good health and CMV-seronegative.

The V gene is TRBV9, the J gene TRBJ1-1; possibly TRBD1 for D (6 bases). With 0 bases removed from V and 5 bases from J, the gap between germline ends came to 11 bases. This CDR3 is built from 14 residues. Germline V gives CDR1 SGDLS, CDR2 YYNGEE. The CDR3 loop is CASSVVSQGTEAFF. As DNA, the CDR3 is TGTGCCAGCAGCGTAGTATCGCAGGGGACTGAAGCTTTCTTT.

This chain joins TRBV4-1 and TRBJ1-6; TRBD1 agrees at 7 bases. CDR3 length equals 15 residues. The germline V gene has CDR1 MGHRA and CDR2 YSYEKL. J lost 7 bases, V lost 7 bases, and 10 bases had no gene match. The CDR3 bases are TGCGCCAGCACCCAGGGGGGGGACATCAATTCACCCCTCCACTTT. Protein: CASTQGGDINSPLHF.

The DNA of the CDR3 is TGCGCCAGCAGCAGACAGGGGACGCCCTCCTCTACGAGGGACGCCCTCCTCTACGAGCAGTACTTC. Protein: CASSRQGTPSSTRDALLYEQYF. The chain carries TRBV5-1 and TRBJ2-7, with 8 bases identical to TRBD1. V trimming: 4 bases; J trimming: 3 bases; junction bases outside the gene matches: 30. The CDR3 covers 22 residues. Germline assignment: CDR1 SGHRS and CDR2 YFSETQ.

The V gene is TRBV6-9, the J gene TRBJ1-2, with 8 bases aligning to TRBD1. The CDR3 is 15 residues long. V gave up 4 bases and J gave up 7 bases; unmatched junction bases: 11. The germline CDR1 and CDR2 sequences are MNHGY and SVAAGI. For the CDR3, the DNA is TGTGCCAGCAGTTCTAGAGACAGGGGAGATGGTGGCTACACCTTC. It yields the protein CASSSRDRGDGGYTF.

On this clone: Compared with germline, one end of the junction differs, possibly owing to a read error. CDR3: CASSLGGRRSGNTIYF. DNA for the CDR3: TGTGCTAGCAGCCTAGGCGGGCGGCGCTCTGGAAACACCATATATTTT. This chain connects TRBV7-2 to TRBJ1-3; D is undetermined. The germline gives CDR1 SGHTA, CDR2 FQGNSA. CDR3 length: 16 residues.

This clone was seen only once. V and J are TRBV2 and TRBJ2-5, with 11 bases lining up with TRBD1. Near its end, the DNA agrees better with TRBJ2-7, so the J call may be wrong. The CDR3 spans 13 residues. CDR1 and CDR2 (germline): SNHLY, FYNNEI. The CDR3 bases are TGTGCCAGCAGGGGACAGGGGGAATACGAGCAGTACTTC. Amino acid sequence: CASRGQGEYEQYF.

The rearrangement uses TRBV7-9 and TRBJ2-6; D call uncertain. Germline V gives CDR1 SEHNR, CDR2 FQNEAQ (reference sequence). The CDR3 covers 10 residues. Trimming removed 4 bases at V and 10 bases at J, with 2 bases between. The chain's CDR3 is CASSSNVLTF. In DNA form, the CDR3 reads TGTGCCAGCAGCTCTAACGTCCTGACTTTC. Complete variable domain (other parts from reference TRBV7-9 and TRBJ2-6): DTGVSQNPRHKITKRGQNVTFRCDPISEHNRLYWYRQTLGQGPEFLTYFQNEAQLEKSRLLSDRFSAERPKGSFSTLEIQRTEQGDSAMYLCASSSNVLTFGAGSRLTVL.

This chain connects TRBV6-1 to TRBJ1-5, with 10 bases identical to TRBD1. The CDR3 is made up of 13 amino acids. V trimming: 7 bases; J trimming: 7 bases; junction bases outside the gene matches: 4. CDR1 and CDR2 from the germline V gene are MNHNS and SASEGT. Written as DNA, the CDR3 is TGTGCCAGCACTCAGACAGGGGGCCAGCCCCAGCATTTT. Amino acids: CASTQTGGQPQHF.

This chain links TRBV11-3 with TRBJ2-1; D is unclear. The CDR3 runs 12 residues. The germline V and J ends were trimmed by 5 bases and 9 bases, with 11 bases remaining between them. Germline-derived CDR1 and CDR2 are SGHNT and YENEEA. The CDR3 region is CASSITTGEQFF. The CDR3, as DNA: TGTGCCAGCAGCATAACGACGGGTGAGCAGTTCTTC.

This clone was recorded only once. The chain joins TRBV5-1 to TRBJ2-7; TRBD1 matches at 7 bases. The CDR3 totals 15 residues. Germline assignment: CDR1 SGHRS and CDR2 YFSETQ. Trimming at V came to 4 bases and at J to 2 bases, leaving 9 bases not matched to a gene. CDR3: CASSPQGSLAYEQYF. CDR3 nucleotide sequence: TGCGCCAGCAGCCCACAGGGGTCCCTGGCCTACGAGCAGTACTTC.

The chain uses TRBV5-1 and TRBJ2-3, with TRBD1 matching 10 bases. The V gene's germline CDR1 is SGHRS and CDR2 YFSETQ. The CDR3 sequence is 16 residues long. With V trimmed by 4 bases and J by 2 bases, 7 bases remained unmatched. The CDR3 nucleotides are TGCGCCAGCAGCCCGGACAGGGGGGGGACCACAGATACGCAGTATTTT. It yields the protein CASSPDRGGTTDTQYF. The entire variable domain, with the rest obtained from reference TRBV5-1 and TRBJ2-3, is as follows: KAGVTQTPRYLIKTRGQQVTLSCSPISGHRSVSWYQQTPGQGLQFLFEYFSETQRNKGNFPGRFSGRQFSNSRSEMNVSTLELGDSALYLCASSPDRGGTTDTQYFGPGTRLTVL.

A single count supports this clone. The chain carries TRBV7-2 and TRBJ1-1; weak D call: TRBD1 (6 bases). This CDR3 is 14 amino acids long. Between the trimmed V and J ends, which lost 8 bases and 3 bases, there was a span of 16 bases. Germline-derived CDR1 and CDR2 are SGHTA and FQGNSA. In nucleotides, the CDR3 is TGTGCCAGCCTCCTAAGGGGGACCTACACTGAAGCTTTCTTT. Its translation is CASLLRGTYTEAFF. Full variable domain (remainder filled in from reference TRBV7-2 and TRBJ1-1): GAGVSQSPSNKVTEKGKDVELRCDPISGHTALYWYRQSLGQGLEFLIYFQGNSAPDKSGLPSDRFSAERTGGSVSTLTIQRTQQEDSAVYLCASLLRGTYTEAFFGQGTRLTVV.

This clone came up once. The chain recombines TRBV6-1 with TRBJ1-2; 7 positions agree with TRBD1. This CDR3 has 14 residues. V trimming: 4 bases; J trimming: 7 bases; junction bases outside the gene matches: 9. Germline CDR1 reads MNHNS; CDR2 reads SASEGT. CDR3 nucleotide sequence: TGTGCCAGCAGTGTAAGGCGACAGGGCTTTGGCTACACCTTC. Encoded protein: CASSVRRQGFGYTF.

The CDR3 is CASKATGGYGPYEQYF. The CDR3 nucleotides read TGTGCCAGCAAGGCCACAGGGGGATACGGACCCTACGAGCAGTACTTC. This chain joins TRBV27 and TRBJ2-7; 8 nucleotides agree with TRBD1. This CDR3 region has 16 residues. V was pared by 7 bases and J by 2 bases, with 13 bases of the junction left unmatched. Germline CDR1 reads MNHEY; CDR2 reads SMNVEV (reference sequence).

The chain carries TRBV2 and TRBJ2-5; TRBD2 aligns across 11 bases. Germline V gives CDR1 SNHLY, CDR2 FYNNEI. V gave up 1 base and J gave up 7 bases; unmatched junction bases: 8. This CDR3 is built from 16 residues. The CDR3 protein is CASSEGSGGGLRTQYF. The CDR3 DNA is TGTGCCAGCAGTGAAGGTAGCGGGGGGGGCTTAAGGACCCAGTACTTC. The whole variable domain, remainder taken from reference TRBV2 and TRBJ2-5, is EPEVTQTPSHQVTQMGQEVILRCVPISNHLYFYWYRQILGQKVEFLVSFYNNEISEKSEIFDDQFSVERPDGSNFTLKIRSTKLEDSAMYFCASSEGSGGGLRTQYFGPGTRLLVL.

This clone has only one observation. The CDR3 sequence is CASSLTTGQVEQYF. The CDR3 DNA is TGTGCCAGCTCACTTACCACAGGGCAGGTCGAGCAGTACTTC. The chain carries TRBV18 and TRBJ2-7; possibly TRBD1 for D (6 bases). Germline V gene sequence: CDR1 KGHSH, CDR2 LQKENI. The V gene lost 4 bases and the J gene lost 6 bases, with 16 bases spanning the gap. The CDR3 runs 14 residues.

The V and J genes are TRBV18 and TRBJ1-1; possible D gene TRBD1, 6 bases. Trimming shortened V by 3 bases and J by 1 base, and 12 bases separated the two germline ends. This CDR3 is built from 15 residues. Per germline, CDR1 KGHSH and CDR2 LQKENI. The CDR3, as DNA: TGTGCCAGCTCACCCTTGACAGGTCCGAACACTGAAGCTTTCTTT. Translating gives CASSPLTGPNTEAFF.

V and J are TRBV29-1 and TRBJ2-5, with D maybe TRBD1 (5 bases). Germline V lookup: CDR1 SQVTM, CDR2 ANQGSEA. CDR3 length: 17 residues. Trimming took 4 bases from V and 2 from J, leaving 23 bases between them. The DNA of the CDR3 is TGCAGCGTTGTTTGGCAGGGTGCCCCATCAGGGCAAGAGACCCAGTACTTC. This translates into CSVVWQGAPSGQETQYF.